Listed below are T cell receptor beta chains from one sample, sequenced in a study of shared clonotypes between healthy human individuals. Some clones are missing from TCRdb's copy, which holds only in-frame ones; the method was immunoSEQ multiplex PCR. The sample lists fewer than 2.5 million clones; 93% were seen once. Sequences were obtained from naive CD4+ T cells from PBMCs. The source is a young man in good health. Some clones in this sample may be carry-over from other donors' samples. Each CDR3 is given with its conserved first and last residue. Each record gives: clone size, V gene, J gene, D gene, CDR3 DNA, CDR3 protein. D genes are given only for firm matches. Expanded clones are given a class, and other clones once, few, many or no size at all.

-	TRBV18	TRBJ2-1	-	TGTGCCAGCTCACCACCGGGGAGTCGAGGGGCGCGGAGTGGGCAGTTCTTC	CASSPPGSRGARSGQFF
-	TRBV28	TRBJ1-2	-	TGTGCCAGCAGTCCGATGGACAGAAACTATGGCTACACCTTC	CASSPMDRNYGYTF
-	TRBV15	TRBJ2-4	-	TGTGCCACCAGGACTCCAGCCAAAAACATTCAGTACTTC	CATRTPAKNIQYF
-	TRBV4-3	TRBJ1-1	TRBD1	TGCGCCAGCAGCCAGGGTGGACAGGGGGCCTCGAACACTGAAGCTTTCTTT	CASSQGGQGASNTEAFF
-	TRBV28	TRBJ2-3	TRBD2	TGTGCCAGCAGCCCGGCGGGGGGGGGAGGATCCACAGATACGCAGTATTTT	CASSPAGGGGSTDTQYF
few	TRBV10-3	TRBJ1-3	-	TGTGCCACGACGCTAGTAACTGGAAACACCATATATTTT	CATTLVTGNTIYF
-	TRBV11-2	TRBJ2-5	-	TGTGCCAGCAGCCCGGACCCAGGGGCGCGGAGAGGGACCCAGTACTTC	CASSPDPGARRGTQYF
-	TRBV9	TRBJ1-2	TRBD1	TGTGCCAGCAGCGTAGTAGGGGGCATCGGCTACACCTTC	CASSVVGGIGYTF
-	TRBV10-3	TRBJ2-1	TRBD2	TGTGCCATCAGTAGACGGACTAGCGATAGCTCCTACAATGAGCAGTTCTTC	CAISRRTSDSSYNEQFF
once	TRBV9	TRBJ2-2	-	TGTGCCAGCAGCGTACTTGGGGGGAACGGGGAGCTGTTTTTT	CASSVLGGNGELFF
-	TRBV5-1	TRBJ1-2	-	TGCGCCAGCAGTAGAACGGGAGCTAACTATGGCTACACCTTC	CASSRTGANYGYTF
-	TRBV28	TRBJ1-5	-	TGTGCCAGCAGTTTAACGGGAGGTGGCAATCAGCCCCAGCATTTT	CASSLTGGGNQPQHF
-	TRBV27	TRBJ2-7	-	TGTGCCAGCAGTAGAGGGGGTAGTCTATTCTACGAGCAGTACTTC	CASSRGGSLFYEQYF
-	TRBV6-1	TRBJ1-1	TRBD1	TGTGCCAGCAGTGGCCGCAGGGGGTGGGGCACTGAAGCTTTCTTT	CASSGRRGWGTEAFF
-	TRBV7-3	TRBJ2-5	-	TGTGCCAGCAGCTTTCGGAGGGGAGAGACCCAGTACTTC	CASSFRRGETQYF
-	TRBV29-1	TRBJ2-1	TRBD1	TGCAGCGTTGAAGCCGGGACAGGGGTGAATGAGCAGTTCTTC	CSVEAGTGVNEQFF
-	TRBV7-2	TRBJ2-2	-	TGTGCCAGCAGCCAACGGGAGAGGGGGCAAACCGGGGAGCTGTTTTTT	CASSQRERGQTGELFF
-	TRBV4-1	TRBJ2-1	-	TGCGCCAGCAGCCCAGGGGTCCTTGTCGTTTCCTACAATGAGCAGTTCTTC	CASSPGVLVVSYNEQFF
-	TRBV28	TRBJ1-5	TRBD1	TGTGCCAGCAACTTCCTGGGACAGGGACTGAATCAGCCCCAGCATTTT	CASNFLGQGLNQPQHF
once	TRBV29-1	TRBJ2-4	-	TGCAGCGTTGTTGGGGTTGGAAACATTCAGTACTTC	CSVVGVGNIQYF
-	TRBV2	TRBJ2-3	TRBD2	TGTGCCAGCAGTGAGCGGACTAGCCGCACAGATACGCAGTATTTT	CASSERTSRTDTQYF
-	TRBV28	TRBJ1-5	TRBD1	TGTGCCAGCAGTGACGAGGGACAGGGGGCGCGCCAGCCCCAGCATTTT	CASSDEGQGARQPQHF
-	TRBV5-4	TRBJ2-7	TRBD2	TGTGCCAGCAGCCCGGCGGGGGCTAGCGGGAGGCTATCCTACGAGCAGTACTTC	CASSPAGASGRLSYEQYF
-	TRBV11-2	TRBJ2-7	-	TGTGCCAGCAGCGCAAGGACAGTCGGGTATGCCGAGCAGTACTTC	CASSARTVGYAEQYF
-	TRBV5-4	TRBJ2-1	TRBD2	TGTGCCAGCAGCCCGGGCGGCGGGAGGGCCGATGAGCAGTTCTTC	CASSPGGGRADEQFF
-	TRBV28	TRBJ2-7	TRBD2	TGTGCCAGCAGTTCCCGGGAGGGACGAGCTTACTTC	CASSSREGRAYF
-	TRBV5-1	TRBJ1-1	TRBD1	TGCGCCAGCAGCGGGACAGGGATGGGGAACACTGAAGCTTTCTTT	CASSGTGMGNTEAFF
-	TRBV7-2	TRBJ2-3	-	TGTGCCAGCAGCCCCTTCGTGGCCCGTAGCACAGATACGCAGTATTTT	CASSPFVARSTDTQYF
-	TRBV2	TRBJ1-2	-	TGTGCCAGCAGCGCACTACAGGGCGCTACTAACTATGGCTACACCTTC	CASSALQGATNYGYTF
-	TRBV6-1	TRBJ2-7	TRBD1	TGTGCCAGCAGGGGACAGGCCAGCTCCTACGAGCAGTACTTC	CASRGQASSYEQYF
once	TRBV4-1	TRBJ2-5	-	TGCGCCAGCAGCCAGCTTGAGGGGGAGACCCAGTACTTC	CASSQLEGETQYF
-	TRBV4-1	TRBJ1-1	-	TGCGCCAGCAGCCAAGGGACCCGGCAGCCTGAAGCTTTCTTT	CASSQGTRQPEAFF
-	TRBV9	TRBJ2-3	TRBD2	TGTGCCAGCGGCGGACTAGCTGGGTTGGATACGCAGTATTTT	CASGGLAGLDTQYF
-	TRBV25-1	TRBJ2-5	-	TGTGCCAGCAGTCAAGGACACCACCAAGAGACCCAGTACTTC	CASSQGHHQETQYF
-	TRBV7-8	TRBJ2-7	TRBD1	TGTGCCAGCAGCTTGACGACAGGGTACGAGCAGTACTTC	CASSLTTGYEQYF
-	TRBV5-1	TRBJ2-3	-	TGCGCCAGCAGCTTGGGTAAGGGGGACACAGATACGCAGTATTTT	CASSLGKGDTDTQYF
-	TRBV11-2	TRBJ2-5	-	TGTGCCAGCAGCTTAGGACGATCTGAGACCCAGTACTTC	CASSLGRSETQYF
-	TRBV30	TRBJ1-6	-	TGTGCCTGGAAGGAGGGCACACATTCACCCCTCCACTTT	CAWKEGTHSPLHF
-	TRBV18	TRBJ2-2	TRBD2	TGTGCCAGCTCACCGCAAACTAGCGGAAACACCGGGGAGCTGTTTTTT	CASSPQTSGNTGELFF